Shown below are 13 T cell receptor beta chains from a single sample sequenced in a study of shared clonotypes between healthy human individuals (dated by TCRdb to 2018 to 2020). The library was prepared using the immunoSEQ multiplex PCR assay. TCRdb took over this immuneACCESS table, retaining in-frame rearrangements with V and J assigned. Such tables are incomplete; in checked studies, under half of the missing clones stem from an unresolved V gene, and the remainder is unexplained. The sample contains some 2 million clones, about 95% of them found a single time. Of the sample, less than 1.5% is held by the ten largest clones. For the CD8 naive samples, CD45RO-negative cells were positively selected for CCR7, yielding a CD45RA+CCR7+ population from which TemRA cells were excluded. Specimen: naive CD8+ T cells sorted from blood. Read against the paper, the sample's cell subset or site label means: CD45RA+CCR7+. Receptor source: a man aged 18 to 29 in good health.

In the case of this clone: At the DNA level, this CDR3 is encoded by other sequences in the same sample as well. The chain carries TRBV9 and TRBJ2-7; 15 nucleotides match TRBD2. V gave up 0 bases and J gave up 5 bases; unmatched junction bases: 0. Germline assignment: CDR1 SGDLS and CDR2 YYNGEE. This CDR3 comprises 15 residues. The CDR3 reads CASSVGTSGGDEQYF. The CDR3 DNA reads as TGTGCCAGCAGCGTAGGGACTAGCGGGGGGGACGAGCAGTACTTC. The full variable domain, in which reference TRBV9 and TRBJ2-7 provide the parts outside the CDR3, is DSGVTQTPKHLITATGQRVTLRCSPRSGDLSVYWYQQSLDQGLQFLIQYYNGEERAKGNILERFSAQQFPDLHSELNLSSLELGDSALYFCASSVGTSGGDEQYFGPGTRLTVT.

The chain recombines TRBV10-3 with TRBJ2-7; unclear D gene. The V and J ends lost 1 base and 5 bases respectively, with 15 bases between them. CDR3 length equals 15 residues. Germline lookup yields CDR1 ENHRY and CDR2 SYGVKD. The CDR3 DNA is TGTGCCATCAGTGAGTTTATGGTGGCTTTGGACGAGCAGTACTTC. This gives the protein CAISEFMVALDEQYF.

This rearrangement joins TRBV7-9 to TRBJ2-7; perhaps TRBD1 as D (6 bases). This CDR3 is built from 13 residues. Per the germline V gene, CDR1 is SEHNR and CDR2 is FQNEAQ (reference sequence). Trimming pared 4 bases from V and 5 bases from J, leaving 12 bases between. Written as DNA, the CDR3 is TGTGCCAGCAGCTCTACAGGGTTCAACGAGCAGTACTTC. Translation gives CASSSTGFNEQYF.

The rearrangement uses TRBV5-1 and TRBJ2-3, with D possibly matching TRBD2 (5 bases). Looked up from germline, CDR1 is SGHRS and CDR2 is YFSETQ. Trimming left V 0 bases short and J 3 bases short, with 11 bases between. The CDR3 spans 15 residues. Here the CDR3 DNA reads TGCGCCAGCAGCTTGGGCCTAGCTCAAACAGATACGCAGTATTTT. This gives the protein CASSLGLAQTDTQYF.

The J gene is TRBJ2-2, the V gene TRBV11-2, with 7 bases lining up with TRBD1. Germline-derived CDR1 and CDR2 are SGHAT and FQNNGV. The CDR3 covers 16 residues. The V gene end was trimmed by 1 base and the J gene end by 2 bases; junction bases not matched to a gene: 4. This CDR3 is CASSLVQGSNTGELFF. The CDR3 DNA reads as TGTGCCAGCAGCTTAGTACAGGGGTCAAACACCGGGGAGCTGTTTTTT. Drawing the rest from reference TRBV11-2 and TRBJ2-2, the complete variable domain is EAGVAQSPRYKIIEKRQSVAFWCNPISGHATLYWYQQILGQGPKLLIQFQNNGVVDDSQLPKDRFSAERLKGVDSTLKIQPAKLEDSAVYLCASSLVQGSNTGELFFGEGSRLTVL.

V is TRBV7-8 and J is TRBJ2-1; 8 nucleotides match TRBD2. CDR3 size: 14 residues. Germline trimming cut 3 bases from V and 12 bases from J; bases unmatched to any gene: 10. Germline-derived CDR1 and CDR2 are SGHVS and FQNEAQ. The CDR3 DNA reads as TGTGCCAGCAGCTTTCCCTCCAGCGGGAGTAGGCAGTTCTTC. Translating gives CASSFPSSGSRQFF.

V is TRBV2 and J is TRBJ2-3; 8 bases are shared with TRBD2. The CDR3 contains 16 residues. V was clipped by 8 bases and J by 1 base; unmatched bases: 11. Germline V gene sequence: CDR1 SNHLY, CDR2 FYNNEI. The CDR3 DNA reads TGTGCCAGCGGGTGGAGACTTAGCGGGGGCACAGATACGCAGTATTTT. It encodes CASGWRLSGGTDTQYF. The full variable domain, its missing parts supplied by reference TRBV2 and TRBJ2-3, is EPEVTQTPSHQVTQMGQEVILRCVPISNHLYFYWYRQILGQKVEFLVSFYNNEISEKSEIFDDQFSVERPDGSNFTLKIRSTKLEDSAMYFCASGWRLSGGTDTQYFGPGTRLTVL.

The chain is built from TRBV19 and TRBJ1-1; D uncertain. The CDR3 totals 13 residues. Germline CDR1 and CDR2: LNHDA and SQIVND (reference sequence). Deletions cut 6 bases from V and 0 bases from J, with 8 bases between. This CDR3 reads CASSTLMNTEAFF. The CDR3 nucleotides are TGTGCCAGTAGCACTCTAATGAACACTGAAGCTTTCTTT.

The chain joins TRBV7-2 to TRBJ2-2; D remains ambiguous. V dropped 8 bases and J dropped 6 bases, with 19 bases sitting between them. The germline gives CDR1 SGHTA, CDR2 FQGNSA. The CDR3 contains 15 residues. CDR3 loop: CASGNPRIVPGELFF. Here the CDR3 DNA reads TGTGCCAGCGGCAATCCCAGAATCGTCCCCGGGGAGCTGTTTTTT.

The chain carries TRBV27 and TRBJ2-3; 10 positions agree with TRBD2. CDR1 is MNHEY and CDR2 is SMNVEV in the germline V gene (reference sequence). This CDR3 is built from 17 residues. Trimming cost V 5 bases and J 5 bases; bases outside gene matches: 13. CDR3 sequence: CASSPRLAGVRIDTQYF. In DNA form, the CDR3 reads TGTGCCAGCAGTCCGAGACTAGCGGGCGTACGTATAGATACGCAGTATTTT.

This chain connects TRBV5-1 to TRBJ2-2, with D maybe TRBD1 (6 bases). Per germline, CDR1 SGHRS and CDR2 YFSETQ. V was pared by 2 bases and J by 3 bases, with 11 bases between. This CDR3 comprises 15 residues. The CDR3 is CASSFRGEDTGELFF. CDR3 in DNA: TGCGCCAGCAGCTTCAGGGGCGAGGACACCGGGGAGCTGTTTTTT.

J is TRBJ2-5 and V is TRBV29-1, with a possible D match to TRBD1 (5 bases). Germline V gene data show CDR1 as SQVTM and CDR2 as ANQGSEA. The CDR3 loop spans 13 amino acids. Trimming cost V 0 bases and J 5 bases, with 10 bases left between them. The CDR3 DNA reads TGCAGCGTTGAAGACAGGGCTTCGGAGACCCAGTACTTC. Translated: CSVEDRASETQYF.

The chain carries TRBV5-6 and TRBJ2-7, with 7 bases matching TRBD2. Germline V lookup: CDR1 SGHDT, CDR2 YYEEEE. Germline trimming cut 1 base from V and 4 bases from J; bases unmatched to any gene: 8. The CDR3 is 15 amino acids. The DNA for the CDR3 is TGTGCCAGCAGCTTGTGGGAGGGAGGGCCGTACGAGCAGTACTTC. Translated: CASSLWEGGPYEQYF.